This is a list of T cell receptor beta chains from one sample in a study of T cell changes during pregnancy in multiple sclerosis. Sequencing used immunoSEQ multiplex PCR; TCRdb keeps in-frame clones, though not all of them. The data show 70,000 to 95,000 clones, over 80% seen once. The sequences come from CD4+ T cells from peripheral blood mononuclear cells, collected in the second trimester of pregnancy. Receptor source: a female donor with multiple sclerosis, enrolled in a pregnancy study. Each CDR3 is given with its conserved first and last residue. D genes are given only for firm matches. The size field is filled for only some rows; it gives once, few, many or a size class.

clone_size	d_call	v_call	cdr3_aa
once	.	TRBV29-1	CSVRGGETQYF
.	TRBD2	TRBV7-3	CASSSGRLNTGELFF
.	.	TRBV5-1	CASSQTSGQQGGYTF
once	TRBD1	TRBV5-6	CASLGQGLNSPLHF
.	.	TRBV29-1	CRNRDSRWKTQYF
.	TRBD2	TRBV14	CASSPGTSGRARNEQFF
once	.	TRBV18	CASSPLGARNQPQHF
.	TRBD1	TRBV2	CASRDRGRNQPQHF
.	TRBD2	TRBV4-1	CASSQELLAGGFYGGEQFF
.	TRBD1	TRBV5-5	CASSLTGGNYGYTF
.	TRBD2	TRBV10-2	CASISGDYPTSMRQFF
.	.	TRBV11-3	CASSSPRVAGEAFF
.	TRBD1	TRBV5-6	CASSLFLIARTGSFGYTF
.	TRBD2	TRBV28	CASSLSASGGNEQFF
.	TRBD2	TRBV12-5	CASVTPGLAGLNEQFF
.	TRBD2	TRBV5-5	CASSFSGSTHEQYF
.	TRBD1	TRBV5-1	CASHWGTGGPSYGYTF
.	.	TRBV6-5	CASSSNIGSSYNEQFF
.	TRBD1	TRBV14	CASSVGTVSNTGELFF
.	.	TRBV2	CASRRNSYEQYF
.	TRBD1	TRBV6-4	CASSVQGGPNYGYTF
.	.	TRBV11-1	CASSRRRGNTEAFF
.	TRBD1	TRBV11-2	CASSPSGGGRQTQYF
.	TRBD2	TRBV29-1	CSVDVAGGTGELFF
.	.	TRBV7-9	CASSLSRGNQPQHF
few	.	TRBV9	CASSVATLGTEAFF
.	TRBD1	TRBV6-5	CASSRQGAGGYTF
.	TRBD2	TRBV28	CASTPSAGGPYEQYF
.	TRBD2	TRBV7-3	CASSLAGGYEQYF
once	.	TRBV28	CASSRGGGGNTEAFF
.	TRBD1	TRBV11-2	CASSSDRENEQFF
.	TRBD1	TRBV15	CATSRGDRGLNEKLFF
.	.	TRBV6-4	CASSLKRNTEAFF
.	TRBD2	TRBV4-1	CASSQLAGAINEQFF
.	TRBD2	TRBV4-2	CASSQNVAGGAGELFF
once	TRBD2	TRBV7-9	CASSFGVAGGYEQYF
.	.	TRBV5-1	CASSLANGGPYNEQFF
.	TRBD1	TRBV7-6	CASSTRGQGAEAFF
.	TRBD2	TRBV4-3	CASSQALGLDLSGGELFF
.	.	TRBV4-1	CASSQDPASSYNSPLHF
.	.	TRBV7-2	CASSSVWNSPLHF
.	.	TRBV7-8	CASSLGSVGGEAFF
once	TRBD2	TRBV9	CASSPRGAGGEYEQYF
.	TRBD2	TRBV5-4	CASSPPRGGFSGANVLTF
.	TRBD2	TRBV5-1	CASSSPGWGLTNNEQFF
.	.	TRBV14	CASSQAAGSHGYTF
.	.	TRBV7-3	CASSLSIGNTGELFF
.	.	TRBV27	CASSSRTINSYNEQFF
.	TRBD1	TRBV7-8	CASSLRPTGQGASNQPQHF
.	.	TRBV19	CASSIDRGGGQPQHF
.	TRBD1	TRBV28	CASRGQGRSGELFF
.	.	TRBV13	CASSVWGLFANTGELFF
.	TRBD1	TRBV10-3	CAAARQGDQETQYF
.	.	TRBV9	CASSVDGTKLWVNTEAFF